These T cell receptor beta chains were read from a single sample in a study of blood T cell repertoires in COVID-19. Libraries were prepared by immunoSEQ multiplex PCR; TCRdb keeps only in-frame clonotypes and omits some of them. Among about 140,000 clones listed, around 90% were seen once. The specimen sequenced was peripheral blood. The receptors shown here come from a woman aged 55-70 years with acute or convalescent COVID-19. CDR3s leave out the opening cysteine and the closing phenylalanine or tryptophan.

j_call,v_call,cdr3_aa
TRBJ1-1,TRBV7-2,ASSPNGGASTEAF
TRBJ2-5,TRBV5-1,ASSLLGASQETQY
TRBJ2-1,TRBV5-1,ASSSTGLNEQF
TRBJ2-2,TRBV7-3,ASSLRTGTDTGELF
TRBJ2-2,TRBV5-4,ASSYGTDGSGELF
TRBJ1-1,TRBV25-1,ASSATGRGTEAF
TRBJ1-2,TRBV29-1,SAGDRAGGYT
TRBJ1-1,TRBV28,ASSSGTGPNTEAF
TRBJ2-5,TRBV11-2,ASSSGMETQY
TRBJ1-1,TRBV7-6,ASSLRQGRQSTEAF
TRBJ1-4,TRBV4-3,ASSQERQGDEKLF
TRBJ2-1,TRBV4-2,ASSQGSGGTYNEQF
TRBJ2-4,TRBV4-1,ASSQGRRLAKNIQY
TRBJ2-6,TRBV9,ASSVGVFVRGANVLT
TRBJ1-3,TRBV4-3,ASSQEVAGLQGDSGNTIY
TRBJ1-5,TRBV19,ASSIGTGFSNQPQH
TRBJ2-3,TRBV6-5,ASSSDRVIGTDTQY
TRBJ1-1,TRBV6-2/TRBV6-3,ASSSPTTEAF
TRBJ2-5,TRBV27,ASRRAPGQGYQETQY
TRBJ2-1,TRBV11-3,ASSKTGGGQF
TRBJ1-2,TRBV5-6,ASSRGTSYT
TRBJ2-5,TRBV5-4,ASSLAQGRETQY
TRBJ2-5,TRBV7-9,ASSWDRVRKETQY
TRBJ1-2,TRBV28,ASSLGTLGGHGYT
TRBJ1-2,TRBV30,AWSVKAPRGYGYT
TRBJ1-2,TRBV4-3,ASSQDSRVGGYT
TRBJ1-5,TRBV9,ASSVGGGVQPQH
TRBJ1-2,TRBV9,ASSAPRTGQGGHGYT
TRBJ1-3,TRBV28,ASRRSGTGGGSGNTIY
TRBJ1-1,TRBV12-3/TRBV12-4,ASSRQVGTEAF
TRBJ2-3,TRBV6-5,ASTRGQSTDTQY
TRBJ1-1,TRBV5-4,ASSLAGTQEAF
TRBJ1-5,TRBV7-9,ASSPGTHSNQPQH
TRBJ2-6,TRBV10-3,AISESGTGARGANVLT